These T cell receptor beta chains were read from a single sample in a study of cytomegalovirus exposure and HLA in healthy donors. Produced via immunoSEQ multiplex PCR; TCRdb's table is partial and in-frame only. The data contain about 75,000 clones, approximately 80% of them singletons. The specimen was PBMCs. These receptors were collected from a man aged 25 to 40 in good health and CMV-seronegative. The CDR3 runs from the conserved cysteine through the conserved F or W. The order of the fields is clone size, V gene, D gene, J gene, CDR3 DNA, CDR3 protein. D genes are given only for firm matches. Clone size, where shown, is once, few, many, or a class for clones that have expanded.

abundance: NA; v_gene: TRBV18; d_gene: NA; j_gene: TRBJ1-1; CDR3nt: TGTGCCAGCTCACACGGGGAAAACACTGAAGCTTTCTTT; CDR3aa: CASSHGENTEAFF
abundance: NA; v_gene: TRBV19; d_gene: TRBD1; j_gene: TRBJ1-5; CDR3nt: TGTGCCAGTAGCCCCCCGGGACAGGGGACGTTCCACAATCAGCCCCAGCATTTT; CDR3aa: CASSPPGQGTFHNQPQHF
abundance: NA; v_gene: TRBV2; d_gene: NA; j_gene: TRBJ1-1; CDR3nt: TGTGCCAGCAGTGATGGGGGGACTGAAGCTTTCTTT; CDR3aa: CASSDGGTEAFF
abundance: NA; v_gene: TRBV27; d_gene: NA; j_gene: TRBJ2-4; CDR3nt: TGTGCCGGCAGTACCAGGTCCAAAAACATTCAGTACTTC; CDR3aa: CAGSTRSKNIQYF
abundance: NA; v_gene: TRBV6-1; d_gene: NA; j_gene: TRBJ1-1; CDR3nt: TGTGCCAGCGACAACCAAGGCCGCAGGGTTGAAGCTTTCTTT; CDR3aa: CASDNQGRRVEAFF
abundance: NA; v_gene: TRBV5-1; d_gene: TRBD2; j_gene: TRBJ2-3; CDR3nt: TGCGCCAGCAGCTTGGGTTGGCTAGCGGGAGGGCCTGCGGATACGCAGTATTTT; CDR3aa: CASSLGWLAGGPADTQYF
abundance: NA; v_gene: TRBV5-6; d_gene: NA; j_gene: TRBJ2-5; CDR3nt: TGTGCCAGCAGTCTTGGAGGCGGGCCAGAGACCCAGTACTTC; CDR3aa: CASSLGGGPETQYF
abundance: NA; v_gene: TRBV11-3; d_gene: NA; j_gene: TRBJ2-5; CDR3nt: TGTGCCAGCAGCTTAGCAGAGGGAGAGACCCAGTACTTC; CDR3aa: CASSLAEGETQYF
abundance: NA; v_gene: TRBV4-3; d_gene: TRBD2; j_gene: TRBJ2-7; CDR3nt: TGCGCCAGCAGCCAAGACCCAGGGAGGGCCTACGAGCAGTACTTC; CDR3aa: CASSQDPGRAYEQYF
abundance: once; v_gene: TRBV7-8; d_gene: NA; j_gene: TRBJ1-5; CDR3nt: TGTGCCAGCAGCTTAGGGGTAGCGAATCAGCCCCAGCATTTT; CDR3aa: CASSLGVANQPQHF
abundance: NA; v_gene: TRBV7-9; d_gene: NA; j_gene: TRBJ1-3; CDR3nt: TGTGCCAGCAGCTTAAGGGGGATAAGCTCTGGAAACACCATATATTTT; CDR3aa: CASSLRGISSGNTIYF
abundance: NA; v_gene: TRBV9; d_gene: NA; j_gene: TRBJ2-3; CDR3nt: TGTGCCAGCAGCGTAGCATCTCAGAGCACAGATACGCAGTATTTT; CDR3aa: CASSVASQSTDTQYF
abundance: NA; v_gene: TRBV21-1; d_gene: NA; j_gene: TRBJ2-3; CDR3nt: TGTGCCAGCATCCTCCGGGTCAACGTTTACACAGATACGCAGTATTTT; CDR3aa: CASILRVNVYTDTQYF
abundance: NA; v_gene: TRBV7-6; d_gene: TRBD1; j_gene: TRBJ2-7; CDR3nt: TGTGCCAGCGGTGGACAGGTTTCCTACGAGCAGTACTTC; CDR3aa: CASGGQVSYEQYF
abundance: NA; v_gene: TRBV6-1; d_gene: TRBD1; j_gene: TRBJ2-1; CDR3nt: TGTGCCAGCGCGCAGGGACAGGGATTCTACAATGAGCAGTTCTTC; CDR3aa: CASAQGQGFYNEQFF
abundance: NA; v_gene: TRBV28; d_gene: TRBD1; j_gene: TRBJ1-1; CDR3nt: TGTGCCAGCAGTTCGACAGGGATGAACACTGAAGCTTTCTTT; CDR3aa: CASSSTGMNTEAFF
abundance: NA; v_gene: TRBV4-3; d_gene: NA; j_gene: TRBJ2-1; CDR3nt: TGCGCCAGCAGCTCCTTTGCACGGGAGAGGTCCAATGAGCAGTTCTTC; CDR3aa: CASSSFARERSNEQFF
abundance: once; v_gene: TRBV28; d_gene: NA; j_gene: TRBJ1-5; CDR3nt: TGTGCCAGCAGGCTTAGAGGGACACCTAATCAGCCCCAGCATTTT; CDR3aa: CASRLRGTPNQPQHF
abundance: NA; v_gene: TRBV9; d_gene: TRBD1; j_gene: TRBJ1-1; CDR3nt: TGTGCCAGCAGCGCCCAGACAGGGGTGACTGAAGCTTTCTTT; CDR3aa: CASSAQTGVTEAFF
abundance: NA; v_gene: TRBV19; d_gene: NA; j_gene: TRBJ1-5; CDR3nt: TGTGCCAGTAGTCCGCAGGGGCAGCCCCAGCATTTT; CDR3aa: CASSPQGQPQHF
abundance: NA; v_gene: TRBV7-6; d_gene: TRBD1; j_gene: TRBJ1-4; CDR3nt: TGTGCCAGCAGCTTGGACAGGGAGGGGGAAAAACTGTTTTTT; CDR3aa: CASSLDREGEKLFF
abundance: NA; v_gene: TRBV27; d_gene: TRBD2; j_gene: TRBJ2-5; CDR3nt: TGTGCCAGCAGTTGGCTAGCGGGAATCCAAGAGACCCAGTACTTC; CDR3aa: CASSWLAGIQETQYF
abundance: NA; v_gene: TRBV6-5; d_gene: NA; j_gene: TRBJ1-2; CDR3nt: TGTGCCAGCAGTTCCGGTGGAGGTCTGAATGGCTACACCTTC; CDR3aa: CASSSGGGLNGYTF
abundance: NA; v_gene: TRBV28; d_gene: NA; j_gene: TRBJ2-5; CDR3nt: TGTGCCAGCAGTGATACGGACTGGCGGGGTTTCCAAGAGACCCAGTACTTC; CDR3aa: CASSDTDWRGFQETQYF
abundance: NA; v_gene: TRBV6-6; d_gene: TRBD2; j_gene: TRBJ2-3; CDR3nt: TGTGCCAGCAGTTACAGCGGCGGGAGGAAGTCAGATACGCAGTATTTT; CDR3aa: CASSYSGGRKSDTQYF
abundance: NA; v_gene: TRBV27; d_gene: NA; j_gene: TRBJ2-3; CDR3nt: TGTGCCAGCAGTTTAAAGGGGGACCCCCTCACAGATACGCAGTATTTT; CDR3aa: CASSLKGDPLTDTQYF
abundance: NA; v_gene: TRBV10-3; d_gene: TRBD1; j_gene: TRBJ1-5; CDR3nt: TGTGCCATCAGGGAAGGAACTACAGGGGGGGATAATCAGCCCCAGCATTTT; CDR3aa: CAIREGTTGGDNQPQHF
abundance: NA; v_gene: TRBV28; d_gene: NA; j_gene: TRBJ2-2; CDR3nt: TGTGCCACTAACCAAGATGCCGGCGGGGAGCTGTTTTTT; CDR3aa: CATNQDAGGELFF
abundance: few; v_gene: TRBV28; d_gene: NA; j_gene: TRBJ1-1; CDR3nt: TGTGCCAGCAGTTTAGTGGCCGCATACACTGAAGCTTTCTTT; CDR3aa: CASSLVAAYTEAFF
abundance: NA; v_gene: TRBV19; d_gene: NA; j_gene: TRBJ1-1; CDR3nt: TGTGCCAGTAGCTCCAGAGGGCCCTTGGGGACTGAAGCTTTCTTT; CDR3aa: CASSSRGPLGTEAFF
abundance: NA; v_gene: TRBV9; d_gene: NA; j_gene: TRBJ1-3; CDR3nt: TGTGCCAGCAGCGTAGGTATGCGCTCTCTTGCCGGAAACACCATATATTTT; CDR3aa: CASSVGMRSLAGNTIYF
abundance: NA; v_gene: TRBV2; d_gene: NA; j_gene: TRBJ2-3; CDR3nt: TGTGCCGCCAGGCCCTGGCTCGTCGGAGATACGCAGTATTTT; CDR3aa: CAARPWLVGDTQYF
abundance: few; v_gene: TRBV6-5; d_gene: NA; j_gene: TRBJ1-6; CDR3nt: TGTGCCAGCAGTTACTCGATACCAGGGATCCATTCACCCCTCCACTTT; CDR3aa: CASSYSIPGIHSPLHF
abundance: NA; v_gene: TRBV9; d_gene: NA; j_gene: TRBJ2-3; CDR3nt: TGTGCCAGCAGCGTAGTCGGAGCTTCAGATACGCAGTATTTT; CDR3aa: CASSVVGASDTQYF
abundance: NA; v_gene: TRBV7-9; d_gene: TRBD1; j_gene: TRBJ1-1; CDR3nt: TGTGCCAGCAGCCGTCCCGGGACAGGGGACACTGAAGCTTTCTTT; CDR3aa: CASSRPGTGDTEAFF
abundance: NA; v_gene: TRBV5-1; d_gene: TRBD2; j_gene: TRBJ2-1; CDR3nt: TGCGCCAGCAGCCAAGGAGGGACTAGCGGCTACAATGAGCAGTTCTTC; CDR3aa: CASSQGGTSGYNEQFF
abundance: few; v_gene: TRBV5-1; d_gene: NA; j_gene: TRBJ2-5; CDR3nt: TGCGCCAGCAGCTTGGGATTTTACGATCAGGGTGGGGAAGAGACCCAGTACTTC; CDR3aa: CASSLGFYDQGGEETQYF
abundance: NA; v_gene: TRBV30; d_gene: NA; j_gene: TRBJ1-1; CDR3nt: TGTGCCTGGAGTGGGGACTTGAACACTGAAGCTTTCTTT; CDR3aa: CAWSGDLNTEAFF
abundance: NA; v_gene: TRBV7-3; d_gene: TRBD1; j_gene: TRBJ1-2; CDR3nt: TGTGCCAGCAGCTCCGGACAGGGAGGAGGCTACACCTTC; CDR3aa: CASSSGQGGGYTF
abundance: once; v_gene: TRBV9; d_gene: TRBD2; j_gene: TRBJ2-6; CDR3nt: TGTGCCAGCAGCGTAGGTCAGCGGGGGGGTTCTGGGGCCAACGTCCTGACTTTC; CDR3aa: CASSVGQRGGSGANVLTF
abundance: NA; v_gene: TRBV4-1; d_gene: NA; j_gene: TRBJ2-4; CDR3nt: TGCGCCAGCAGCCAAGAACTCGGTAGGGGCAAAAACATTCAGTACTTC; CDR3aa: CASSQELGRGKNIQYF
abundance: NA; v_gene: TRBV4-1; d_gene: TRBD1; j_gene: TRBJ1-2; CDR3nt: TGCGCCAGCACCGCGGGACAGGGAGAAGGGTATGGCTACACCTTC; CDR3aa: CASTAGQGEGYGYTF
abundance: NA; v_gene: TRBV21-1; d_gene: NA; j_gene: TRBJ2-2; CDR3nt: TGTGCCAGCAGTCGACAGGGGAGGCACACCGGGGAGCTGTTTTTT; CDR3aa: CASSRQGRHTGELFF
abundance: once; v_gene: TRBV7-8; d_gene: TRBD2; j_gene: TRBJ2-5; CDR3nt: TGTGCCAGCAGCTTAGGAGCGGGAGGACTCCAAGAGACCCAGTACTTC; CDR3aa: CASSLGAGGLQETQYF
abundance: NA; v_gene: TRBV7-2; d_gene: NA; j_gene: TRBJ1-3; CDR3nt: TGTGCCAGCAGCCCGAAGACTATTACTGGAAACACCATATATTTT; CDR3aa: CASSPKTITGNTIYF
abundance: NA; v_gene: TRBV27; d_gene: NA; j_gene: TRBJ1-2; CDR3nt: TGTGCCAGCAGTCGACACATACTTAACTATGGCTACACCTTC; CDR3aa: CASSRHILNYGYTF
abundance: NA; v_gene: TRBV14; d_gene: NA; j_gene: TRBJ1-1; CDR3nt: TGTGCCAGCAGCAACAATAGGGGCACTGAAGCTTTCTTT; CDR3aa: CASSNNRGTEAFF
abundance: NA; v_gene: TRBV6-5; d_gene: NA; j_gene: TRBJ1-1; CDR3nt: TGTGCCAGCAGCAGTTCCCCCAGGAACACTGAAGCTTTCTTT; CDR3aa: CASSSSPRNTEAFF